The T cell receptor beta chain under discussion was sequenced for a study of regulatory T cells. Study-wide results and limits: In CD3G-deficient patients, conventional CD4+ T cells were enriched for hydrophobic CDR3 residues at positions 6 and 7.

The primer mix had 52 TRBV and 13 TRBJ primers. Data came from immunoSEQ multiplex PCR; TCRdb stores just in-frame clones and leaves some out. The sample holds approximately 29,000 clones, about 93% seen once. For this clone: Its antigen is undetermined.

The CDR3 is 14 amino acids. Germline lookup yields CDR1 ENHRY and CDR2 SYGVKD. Trimming removed 8 bases from V and 4 bases from J; junction bases left unmatched: 8. Regulatory (CD25-high CD127-low) and conventional (CD25-low CD127-high) CD4+ T cells were sorted separately. The TCR sequence derives from a child aged 2-9 years with CD3G deficiency. Material: conventional CD4+ T cells sorted from blood. The chain combines TRBV10-3 with TRBJ2-1; 7 bases agree with TRBD1. The CDR3 nucleotides read TGTGCCATCTCCCCCCGGGACAGATACAATGAGCAGTTCTTC. As protein: CAISPRDRYNEQFF.